This T cell receptor beta chain was sequenced for a study of blood T cell repertoires in COVID-19. The overall study: Specimens from acute and convalescent COVID-19 originated in the United States, Italy and Spain. From T cells, B-cell-depleted T cells, or PBMCs came the material, which was cDNA or gDNA.

Clones were read by immunoSEQ multiplex PCR, and TCRdb kept only the in-frame ones, dropping some. The data contain some 190,000 clones, more than 75% of them singletons. Germline lookup yields CDR1 SGHTA and CDR2 FQGNSA. V lost 2 bases, J lost 9 bases, and 7 bases stayed unmatched. CDR3 length: 16 residues. The chain couples TRBV7-2 to TRBJ1-6; 10 bases are shared with TRBD1. The sequence came from a human donor in a cohort sampled during active COVID-19. The sample taken for sequencing was peripheral blood. CDR3 protein: CASSLRGTGVGSPLHF. CDR3 coding DNA: TGTGCCAGCAGCTTAAGGGGGACAGGGGTGGGTTCACCCCTCCACTTT.